A selection of T cell receptor beta chains follows, all from one sample in a study of blood T cell repertoires in COVID-19. Assay used: immunoSEQ multiplex PCR; TCRdb lists only in-frame clones, some missing. The repertoire includes about 120,000 clones, roughly three quarters of them detected once, and 3% to 4.5% sits in the top ten. Sequencing was carried out using peripheral blood. The receptors shown here come from a woman of 80 years or more with acute or convalescent COVID-19. Each CDR3 is given with its conserved first and last residue. Fields, in order: D gene, J gene, clone size, V gene, CDR3 protein, CDR3 DNA. D genes are given only for firm matches. Some rows mark clone size as missing; the rest say once, few, many or name a class of expanded clone.

>NA|TRBJ2-2|once|TRBV6-5
CASRRHLNTGELFF
TGTGCCAGCAGAAGACACCTGAACACCGGGGAGCTGTTTTTT
>TRBD1|TRBJ1-2|NA|TRBV7-3
CASSSESTGGAEGYTF
TGTGCCAGCAGCTCAGAGAGTACAGGGGGCGCAGAGGGCTACACCTTC
>NA|TRBJ1-2|NA|TRBV2
CASSEAPGVNYGYTF
TGTGCCAGCAGTGAAGCCCCCGGAGTGAACTATGGCTACACCTTC
>NA|TRBJ2-3|NA|TRBV30
CAWRLAQALTDTQYF
TGTGCCTGGAGACTGGCTCAGGCCTTGACAGATACGCAGTATTTT
>TRBD2|TRBJ2-1|NA|TRBV19
CASSVLAGGISEQFF
TGTGCCAGTAGTGTACTAGCGGGAGGGATTTCTGAGCAGTTCTTC
>NA|TRBJ1-2|NA|TRBV11-2
CASSLDRSSNYGYTF
TGTGCCAGCAGCTTAGATCGGAGTAGCAACTATGGCTACACCTTC
>NA|TRBJ1-1|NA|TRBV7-9
CASSPVRVNTEAFF
TGTGCCAGCAGCCCAGTACGGGTGAACACTGAAGCTTTCTTT
>NA|TRBJ2-7|NA|TRBV7-5
CAQTPGGPHYEQYF
TGTGCCCAAACCCCTGGGGGCCCTCACTACGAGCAGTACTTC
>NA|TRBJ2-5|NA|TRBV4-2
CASSQEQRETQYF
TGTGCCAGCAGCCAAGAGCAGCGCGAGACCCAGTACTTC
>NA|TRBJ1-4|NA|TRBV21-1
CASSKAFAGTRTNEKLFF
TGTGCCAGCAGCAAAGCGTTCGCAGGTACGAGAACTAATGAAAAACTGTTTTTT
>TRBD1|TRBJ1-4|NA|TRBV11-2
CASSLGQGARGEKLFF
TGTGCCAGCAGCTTAGGCCAGGGGGCTAGGGGGGAAAAACTGTTTTTT
>NA|TRBJ1-2|NA|TRBV29-1
CSVLPSGNTGGYTF
TGCAGCGTTCTCCCGTCAGGAAACACGGGAGGCTACACCTTC
>NA|TRBJ1-6|once|TRBV6-2/TRBV6-3
CASSYGTRLSPLHF
TGTGCCAGCAGTTACGGGACTAGACTTTCACCCCTCCACTTT
>NA|TRBJ1-1|once|TRBV19
CASSIRGRNTEAFF
TGTGCCAGTAGTATTCGGGGAAGGAACACTGAAGCTTTCTTT
>TRBD1|TRBJ1-2|once|TRBV29-1
CSVGTGGDSWGGYTF
TGCAGCGTTGGGACAGGGGGAGATTCTTGGGGAGGCTACACCTTC
>NA|TRBJ1-3|NA|TRBV7-9
CASSLSGEGTIYF
TGTGCCAGCAGCTTATCAGGGGAAGGAACCATATATTTT
>NA|TRBJ1-2|NA|TRBV19
CASSYLDRNYGYTF
TGTGCCAGTAGTTACCTAGACAGAAACTATGGCTACACCTTC
>NA|TRBJ2-3|NA|TRBV11-3
CASSLGRSSDTQYF
TGTGCCAGCAGCTTAGGTCGTAGCTCAGATACGCAGTATTTT
>TRBD2|TRBJ2-1|NA|TRBV4-3
CASSPGPGGSYNEQFF
TGCGCCAGCAGCCCAGGTCCGGGGGGCTCCTACAATGAGCAGTTCTTC
>TRBD1|TRBJ1-1|NA|TRBV6-5
CASSTRTGNTEAFF
TGTGCCAGCAGTACCAGGACAGGGAACACTGAAGCTTTCTTT
>NA|TRBJ2-1|NA|TRBV5-8
CASSQNSDGSSYNEQFF
TGTGCCAGCAGCCAAAATTCAGACGGGAGCTCCTACAATGAGCAGTTCTTC
>NA|TRBJ2-1|NA|TRBV2
CASRESEDEQFF
TGTGCCAGCAGAGAATCTGAGGATGAGCAGTTCTTC
>NA|TRBJ2-7|NA|TRBV5-5
CASSFTGGGGSYEQYF
TGTGCCAGCAGCTTTACAGGGGGGGGAGGCTCCTACGAGCAGTACTTC
>NA|TRBJ2-3|NA|TRBV15
CATSRNWAPTDTQYF
TGTGCCACCAGCAGGAACTGGGCCCCCACAGATACGCAGTATTTT
>TRBD1|TRBJ1-2|NA|TRBV2
CASRGTGLEGYTF
TGTGCCAGCAGGGGGACAGGACTCGAGGGCTACACCTTC
>TRBD2|TRBJ2-1|NA|TRBV7-3
CASSLIAGPGHEQFF
TGTGCCAGCAGCTTAATAGCGGGACCCGGGCATGAGCAGTTCTTC
>TRBD1|TRBJ1-6|NA|TRBV25-1
CASSEGGRGRSPLHF
TGTGCCAGCAGCGAAGGTGGCAGGGGGCGATCACCCCTCCACTTT
>TRBD1|TRBJ1-2|NA|TRBV6-5
CASSPRQGARSGYTF
TGTGCCAGCAGTCCTCGACAGGGGGCGAGGTCTGGCTACACCTTC
>NA|TRBJ2-2|NA|TRBV4-2
CASSQDYGAGELFF
TGTGCCAGCAGCCAAGATTACGGGGCCGGGGAGCTGTTTTTT
>NA|TRBJ2-7|NA|TRBV5-4
CASSPQLAESGEQYF
TGTGCCAGCAGCCCACAATTAGCGGAATCGGGCGAGCAGTACTTC
>TRBD1|TRBJ2-5|NA|TRBV5-6
CASSAGQGAWETQYF
TGTGCCAGCAGCGCCGGACAGGGGGCTTGGGAGACCCAGTACTTC
>NA|TRBJ1-2|NA|TRBV5-1
CASSLVPGYGYTF
TGCGCCAGCAGTTTAGTACCCGGGTATGGCTACACCTTC
>NA|TRBJ1-1|few|TRBV12-3/TRBV12-4
CASSPTGNTEAFF
TGTGCCAGCAGTCCGACAGGGAACACTGAAGCTTTCTTT
>NA|TRBJ1-3|NA|TRBV30
CAWSLGGGNTIYF
TGTGCCTGGTCCCTGGGGGGTGGAAACACCATATATTTT
>NA|TRBJ1-3|NA|TRBV19
CASSTDTSPIYF
TGTGCCAGTAGTACCGACACCAGCCCAATATATTTT
>NA|TRBJ1-5|NA|TRBV5-4
CASSLMRARGPQHF
TGTGCCAGCAGCTTGATGAGGGCTCGGGGACCCCAGCATTTT